This T cell receptor (beta chain) emerged from a study of glioma-infiltrating T cells. TCR alpha and beta CDR3 regions were amplified from RNA using iRepertoire nested multiplex PCR. TCRdb reprocessed the multiplex PCR reads with MiXCR, giving one entry per CDR3 protein. The repertoire holds around 180,000 distinct CDR3 sequences, with over 40% as singletons. Study conclusions and caveats: Very few CDR3 sequences were shared between tissue and blood. Tissue-blood divergence was below expectation in non-neoplastic patients, above in gliomas.

Points on this clonotype: What it binds is unknown.

The CDR3 spans 16 residues. Per germline, CDR1 LGHDT and CDR2 YNNKEL (reference sequence). The ends lost 4 bases at V and 6 bases at J; junction bases unmatched: 11. Sequenced material: glioma tissue, nonneoplastic brain tissue, or PBMCs (not recorded which). The receptor's source is a human donor with low-grade glioma or glioblastoma, undergoing nonglioma brain surgery, or in good health (not recorded which). This chain joins TRBV3-1 and TRBJ2-1; the match to TRBD2 covers 8 bases. The CDR3 nucleotides read TGTGCCAGCAGCCCGCAAGGACTAGCCATAATCAATGAGCAGTTCTTC. Its translation: CASSPQGLAIINEQFF.